The T cell receptor beta chain under discussion was sequenced for a study of T cell responses to AZD1222 COVID-19 vaccine. Whole-study results and caveats: A reported finding is that nearly half of spike-specific TCRs target unmutated variant regions.

As to this clone: Its specificity is unknown.

Clones were read by immunoSEQ multiplex PCR, and TCRdb kept only the in-frame ones, dropping some. This table has 170,000 or so clones, about nine tenths appearing once. Trimming took 4 bases from V and 7 from J, leaving 16 bases between them. Germline CDR1 reads MGHRA; CDR2 reads YSYEKL. CDR3 length: 14 residues. The sample was peripheral blood, taken on day 0 of AZD1222 vaccination. The chain recombines TRBV4-1 with TRBJ1-2; D may be TRBD1 (6 bases). The TCR comes from an adult in good health. CDR3 DNA: TGCGCCAGCAGCCCAGCTAACAGGGCGGGTGGCTACACCTTC. Residues: CASSPANRAGGYTF.